The TCR beta chain under discussion was sequenced for a study of neurological immune-mediated disorders. 5'RACE with 10-nucleotide random UMIs generated the cDNA. From the 5' RACE reads, TCRdb called clonotypes with MiXCR, one entry per CDR3 protein. Of about 19,000 distinct CDR3 sequences detected, roughly 2.5% appear once; the ten largest clones hold approximately 5%. Concerning this clonotype itself: Antigen: not known.

Study outcomes and limitations: Phylogenetic grouping assigned the repertoires of 18 of 34 multiple sclerosis patients to one related-CDR3 cluster, which constitutes a possible signature. HTLV-1-associated myelopathy ranked highest for TCR clonal expansion and multiple sclerosis lowest, beneath healthy controls.

CDR1 is WNHNN and CDR2 is SYGVQD in the germline V gene (reference sequence). CDR3 size: 12 residues. V lost 4 bases and J lost 3, with 7 bases in between. This sequence joins TRBV10-1 and TRBJ2-7; unclear D gene. Specimen: PBMCs. The source is a woman under 30 with multiple sclerosis. The CDR3 is CASSVSSYEQYF. The DNA for the CDR3 is TGCGCCAGCAGTGTATCCAGCTACGAGCAGTACTTC.